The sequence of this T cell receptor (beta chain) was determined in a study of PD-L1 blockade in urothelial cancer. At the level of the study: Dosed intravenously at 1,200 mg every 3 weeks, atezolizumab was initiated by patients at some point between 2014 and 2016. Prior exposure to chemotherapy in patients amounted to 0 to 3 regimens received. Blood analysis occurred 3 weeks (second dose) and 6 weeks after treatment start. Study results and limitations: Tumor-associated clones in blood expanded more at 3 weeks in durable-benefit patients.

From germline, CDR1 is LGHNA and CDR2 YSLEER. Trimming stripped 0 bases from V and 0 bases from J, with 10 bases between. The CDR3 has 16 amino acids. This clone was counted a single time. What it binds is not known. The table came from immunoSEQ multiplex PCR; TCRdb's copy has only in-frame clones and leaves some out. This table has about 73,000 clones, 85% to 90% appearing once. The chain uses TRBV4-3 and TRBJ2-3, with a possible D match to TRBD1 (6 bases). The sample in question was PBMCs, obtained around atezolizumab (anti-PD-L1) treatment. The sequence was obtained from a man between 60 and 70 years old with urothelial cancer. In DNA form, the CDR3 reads TGCGCCAGCAGCCAAGATCCCCAGGGGAGCACAGATACGCAGTATTTT. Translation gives CASSQDPQGSTDTQYF.